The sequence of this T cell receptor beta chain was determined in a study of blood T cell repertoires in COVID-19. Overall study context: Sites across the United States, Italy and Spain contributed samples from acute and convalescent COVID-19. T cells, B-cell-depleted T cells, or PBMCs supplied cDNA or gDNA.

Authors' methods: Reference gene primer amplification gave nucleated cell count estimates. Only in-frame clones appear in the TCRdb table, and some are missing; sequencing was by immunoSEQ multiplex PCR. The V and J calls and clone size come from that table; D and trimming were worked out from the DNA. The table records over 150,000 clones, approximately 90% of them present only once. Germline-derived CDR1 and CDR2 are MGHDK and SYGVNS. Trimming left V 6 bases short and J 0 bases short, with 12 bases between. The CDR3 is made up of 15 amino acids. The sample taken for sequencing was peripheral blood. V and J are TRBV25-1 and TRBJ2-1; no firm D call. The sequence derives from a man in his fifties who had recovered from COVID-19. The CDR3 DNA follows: TGTGCCAGCAGCTCCGACACGAGCTCCTACAATGAGCAGTTCTTC. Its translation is CASSSDTSSYNEQFF.